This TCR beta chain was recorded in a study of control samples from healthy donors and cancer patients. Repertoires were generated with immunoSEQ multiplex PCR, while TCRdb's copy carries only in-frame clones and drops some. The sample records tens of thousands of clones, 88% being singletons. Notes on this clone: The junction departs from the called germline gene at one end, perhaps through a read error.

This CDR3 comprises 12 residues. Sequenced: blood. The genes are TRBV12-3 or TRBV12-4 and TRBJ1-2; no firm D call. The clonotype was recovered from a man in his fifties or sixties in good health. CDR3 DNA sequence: TGTGCCAGCAGTATAGCTAACTATGGCTACACCTTC. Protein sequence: CASSIANYGYTF.